Here is one T cell receptor (beta chain) with its context. This clonotype was counted many times. The antigen it recognizes is unknown. It has no much larger one-base neighbor in the sample; base qualities were not kept. The sample is drawn from a study of T cells in Graves' hyperthyroidism and ophthalmopathy (dated by TCRdb to the late 2010s). As for the study more broadly: Peripheral blood samples were taken at the time of initial diagnosis, prior to any treatment. TCR Vbeta CDR3 sequencing of some 140 peripheral blood samples (over 40 ophthalmopathy, about 74 hyperthyroidism and some 17 progressor patients) is reported in the paper. After sampling, hyperthyroidism patients received methimazole starting at 30 mg daily, and ophthalmopathy patients received high-dose intravenous methylprednisolone. Thyroid tissue and blood T-cell repertoires from six Graves' hyperthyroidism patients were also compared in the study. The 100 or so discovery patients were divided at random into training and test sets in a 7:3 ratio. TCR V-J signatures able to tell the groups apart were searched for in a discovery cohort of 95 to 100 patients, of whom approximately 40 had Graves' ophthalmopathy and about 60 had stable Graves' hyperthyroidism. Whether ophthalmopathy could be predicted prospectively was tested in an independent validation cohort made up of about 18 hyperthyroidism patients plus 17 patients who later progressed to ophthalmopathy.

The TCR beta CDR3 regions were amplified from RNA transcripts. The first round of RT-PCR for the TCR CDR3 was performed with the HTBI primer set and the Qiagen OneStep RT-PCR kit. A second multiplex PCR round built the libraries, followed by size selection and purification. The libraries were sequenced on an Illumina HiSeq2000 using paired-end 100 bp reads. As for the authors' bioinformatics: Raw data were processed with SOAPnuke, discarding reads with adapters, uncalled bases, mean Phred below 15, or no exact constant-primer or identifier match. High-quality paired reads were merged with COPE v1.2.5, and unique nucleotide sequences were defined as clonotypes. Clonotypes were aligned to IMGT TRBV, TRBD and TRBJ reference segments using MiTCR v1.1. Analysis was restricted to V-J combinations with a frequency above 0.0001, which covered 98% to 99.2% of repertoires. The TCS score was defined as the ratio of F50 (clonal expansion) to E x V (chaos), calculated using BLOSUM62-based TCRdist between CDR3 peptides within each V-J. Welch's t-statistics and random forest reduced fewer than 550 V-J features to about 12, which were used in a naive Bayes classifier (R e1071). The raw public data were reprocessed by TCRdb itself: fastp quality trimming at Q25, MiXCR clonotype calling, in-frame beta chains only. Each CDR3 protein gets just one entry, which takes the most common genes and DNA from the rows behind it. The V and J calls, along with clone size, are taken from TCRdb and not from the paper's own processing. Recorded for this sample are fewer than 600,000 distinct CDR3 sequences; 11% to 15% of them occurred a single time. The ten largest clones add up to about 15% of the sample.

Trimming removed 1 base from V and 4 bases from J; the gene matches leave 0 bases unexplained. The germline V gene specifies KGHSH as CDR1 and LQKENI as CDR2. The CDR3, cysteine through phenylalanine, is 14 amino acids long. This entry keeps only the CDR3 DNA: 42 bases, framed from base 1. Stable Graves' hyperthyroidism was defined as no progression to ophthalmopathy during 18 months of follow-up. Hyperthyroidism patients were aged 18 to 65 years and newly diagnosed, with disease duration of less than 2 months. Exclusion was applied to patients with uncontrolled infections, other autoimmune diseases, pregnancy or lactation. Diagnoses were based on clinical symptoms, serum thyroxine and TRAb, thyroid ultrasound and orbital computed tomography. PBMCs were isolated from 10 ml of fresh peripheral blood by Ficoll-Paque density gradient centrifugation. Total RNA was extracted using Trizol reagent, and RNA quality was assessed on an Agilent 2100 Bioanalyzer.

The paper's findings and limits, for the study overall: In cross-validation, a model built on a 13 V-J signature told ophthalmopathy apart from stable hyperthyroidism with approximately 90% sensitivity and 81% to 82% specificity, and in testing the same model reached 80%/75%. During validation, the model predicted progression to ophthalmopathy a median of around six months ahead of onset, with almost 71% sensitivity and about 72% specificity. No statistical method was used to set the sample size in advance, and investigators knew the group allocation. Most expanded thyroid clonotypes (frequency above 0.001) were also detected in blood, a finding suggesting that blood repertoires may reflect thyroid immune responses.

The source of this sequence is a woman aged 40 to 55 with Graves' hyperthyroidism. The chain was built from TRBV18 and TRBJ1-4; 7 central bases correspond to TRBD1. The sample taken for sequencing was blood. The base sequence is TGTGCCAGCTCACCACGGGACAGTAATGAAAAACTGTTTTTT. The resulting protein is CASSPRDSNEKLFF.